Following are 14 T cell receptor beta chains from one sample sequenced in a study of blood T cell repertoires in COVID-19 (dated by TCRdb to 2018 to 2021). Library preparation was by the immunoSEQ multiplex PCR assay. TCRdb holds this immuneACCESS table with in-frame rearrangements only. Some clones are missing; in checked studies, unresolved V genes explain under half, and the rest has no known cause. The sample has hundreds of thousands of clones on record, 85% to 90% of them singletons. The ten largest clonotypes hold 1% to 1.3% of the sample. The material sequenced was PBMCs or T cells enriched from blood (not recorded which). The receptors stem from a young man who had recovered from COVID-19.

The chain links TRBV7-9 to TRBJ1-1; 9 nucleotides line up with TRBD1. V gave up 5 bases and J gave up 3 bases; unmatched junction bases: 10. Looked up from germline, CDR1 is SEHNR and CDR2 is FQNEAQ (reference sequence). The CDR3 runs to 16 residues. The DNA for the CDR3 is TGTGCCAGCAGCGTCGGACAGGGGTTCGGGGACACTGAAGCTTTCTTT. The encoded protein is CASSVGQGFGDTEAFF.

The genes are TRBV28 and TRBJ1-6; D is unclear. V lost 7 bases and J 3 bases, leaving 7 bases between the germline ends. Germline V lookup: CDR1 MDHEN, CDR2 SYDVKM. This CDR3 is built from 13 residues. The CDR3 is CASTLSYNSPLHF. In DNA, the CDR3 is TGTGCCAGCACCCTCAGCTATAATTCACCCCTCCACTTT.

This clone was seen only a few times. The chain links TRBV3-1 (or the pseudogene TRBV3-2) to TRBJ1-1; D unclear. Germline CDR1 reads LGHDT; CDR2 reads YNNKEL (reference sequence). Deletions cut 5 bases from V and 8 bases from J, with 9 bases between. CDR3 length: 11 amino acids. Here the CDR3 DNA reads TGTGCCAGCAGCGACCTAGTAGAAGCTTTCTTT. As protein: CASSDLVEAFF.

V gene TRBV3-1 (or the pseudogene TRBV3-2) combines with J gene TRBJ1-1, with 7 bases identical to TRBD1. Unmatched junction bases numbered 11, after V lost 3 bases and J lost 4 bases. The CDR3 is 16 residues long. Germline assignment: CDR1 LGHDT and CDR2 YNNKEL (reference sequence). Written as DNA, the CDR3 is TGTGCCAGCAGCCAGAGGGGGCGAGGCGGCTTCACTGAAGCTTTCTTT. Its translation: CASSQRGRGGFTEAFF.

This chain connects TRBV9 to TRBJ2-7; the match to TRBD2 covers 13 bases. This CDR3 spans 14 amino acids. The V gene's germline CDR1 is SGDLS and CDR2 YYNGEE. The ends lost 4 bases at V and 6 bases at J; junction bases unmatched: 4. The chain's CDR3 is CASSPRTSGSEQYF. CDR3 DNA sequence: TGTGCCAGCAGCCCCCGGACTAGCGGGAGCGAGCAGTACTTC.

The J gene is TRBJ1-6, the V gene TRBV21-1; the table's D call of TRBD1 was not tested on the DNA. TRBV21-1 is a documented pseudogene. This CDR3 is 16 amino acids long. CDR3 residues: CASSHPAGRGNSPLHF. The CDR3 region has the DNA TGTGCCAGCAGCCACCCGGCGGGCAGGGGAAACTCACCCCTCCACTTT.

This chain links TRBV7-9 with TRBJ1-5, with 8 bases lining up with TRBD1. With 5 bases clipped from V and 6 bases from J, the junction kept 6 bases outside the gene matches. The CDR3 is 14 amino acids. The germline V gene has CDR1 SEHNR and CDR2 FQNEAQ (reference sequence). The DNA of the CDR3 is TGTGCCAGCAGCGTCGGACAGGGTGCTCAGCCCCAGCATTTT. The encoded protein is CASSVGQGAQPQHF.

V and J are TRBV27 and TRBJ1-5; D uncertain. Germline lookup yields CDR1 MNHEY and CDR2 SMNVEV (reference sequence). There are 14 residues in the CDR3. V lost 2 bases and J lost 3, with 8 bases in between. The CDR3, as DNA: TGTGCCAGCAGTTTACAGCGGACCAATCAGCCCCAGCATTTT. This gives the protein CASSLQRTNQPQHF.

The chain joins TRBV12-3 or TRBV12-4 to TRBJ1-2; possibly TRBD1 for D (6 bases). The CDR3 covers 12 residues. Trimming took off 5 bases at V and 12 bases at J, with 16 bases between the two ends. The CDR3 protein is CASSPGHTSNTF. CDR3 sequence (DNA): TGTGCCAGCAGTCCGGGACACACGAGTAACACCTTC.

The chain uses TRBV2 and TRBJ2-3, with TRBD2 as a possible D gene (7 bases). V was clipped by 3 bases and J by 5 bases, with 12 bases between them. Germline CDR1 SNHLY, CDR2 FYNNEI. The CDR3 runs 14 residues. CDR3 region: CASSEGGGGDTQYF. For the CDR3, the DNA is TGTGCCAGCAGTGAGGGCGGGGGCGGAGATACGCAGTATTTT.

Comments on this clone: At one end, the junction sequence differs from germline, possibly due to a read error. The CDR3 nucleotides read TGTGCCAGCAGTCCGGGACAGGGGGCACGGCAACCCTCATTT. Its protein product is CASSPGQGARQPSF. This chain joins TRBV3-1 (or the pseudogene TRBV3-2) and TRBJ1-1; 12 nucleotides line up with TRBD1. CDR1 is LGHDT, CDR2 YNNKEL, per germline (reference sequence). The CDR3 spans 14 residues.

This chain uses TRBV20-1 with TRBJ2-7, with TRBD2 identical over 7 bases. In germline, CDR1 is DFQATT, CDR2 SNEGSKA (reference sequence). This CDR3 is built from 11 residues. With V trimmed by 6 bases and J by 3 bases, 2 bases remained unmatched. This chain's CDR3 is CSAGTNYEQYF. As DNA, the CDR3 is TGCAGTGCCGGGACTAACTACGAGCAGTACTTC.

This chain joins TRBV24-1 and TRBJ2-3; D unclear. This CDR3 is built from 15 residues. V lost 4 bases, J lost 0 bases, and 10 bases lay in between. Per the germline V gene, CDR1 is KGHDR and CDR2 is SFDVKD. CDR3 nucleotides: TGTGCCACCAGTGACCCCCGCCGGAGCACAGATACGCAGTATTTT. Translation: CATSDPRRSTDTQYF.

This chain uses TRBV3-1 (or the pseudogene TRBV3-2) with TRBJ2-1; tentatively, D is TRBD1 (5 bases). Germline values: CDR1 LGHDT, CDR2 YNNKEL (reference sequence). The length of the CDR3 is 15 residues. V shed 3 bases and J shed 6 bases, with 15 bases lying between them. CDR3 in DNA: TGTGCCAGCAGCCAGGGGCCGAGTTTCGGCAATGAGCAGTTCTTC. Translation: CASSQGPSFGNEQFF.